This TCR beta chain was recovered during a study of T cells in Graves' hyperthyroidism and ophthalmopathy. Study results and caveats: Also found in blood were most expanded thyroid clonotypes above 0.001.

Germline loops: CDR1 SGHTA, CDR2 FQGNSA. The V gene lost 1 base and the J gene lost 7 bases, with 8 bases spanning the gap. The CDR3 runs to 13 residues. What was amplified from RNA transcripts were TCR beta CDR3 regions. With the HTBI primer set, the TCR CDR3 went through a first round of RT-PCR. One entry per CDR3 protein, called by TCRdb with MiXCR from the multiplex PCR reads. The sample lists nearly 600,000 distinct CDR3 sequences, around 14% occurring once. At least ten counts were recorded for this clonotype. Its antigen is undetermined. Researchers barred patients who had uncontrolled infection, other autoimmune disease, pregnancy or lactation.

The receptor was derived from a woman in her twenties or thirties with Graves' hyperthyroidism that later progressed to Graves' ophthalmopathy. The chain has TRBV7-2 and TRBJ1-5; the D is unclear. Sequenced material: blood. The chain's CDR3 is CASSLGDAQPQHF. The CDR3 nucleotides read TGTGCCAGCAGCTTAGGAGATGCCCAGCCCCAGCATTTT.